This T cell receptor (beta chain) originates from a study of blood T cell repertoires in COVID-19. As for the study in general: The origin of the acute and convalescent COVID-19 samples was the United States, Italy and Spain. T cells, B-cell-depleted T cells, or PBMCs supplied cDNA or gDNA.

The CDR3 is 13 residues long. CDR1 and CDR2 (germline): SQVTM, ANQGSEA. Losses at the gene ends were 5 bases for V and 7 bases for J; bases not matched to a gene: 10. How the authors handled the data: How many nucleated cells were present was estimated from reference gene primer amplification. Method: immunoSEQ multiplex PCR; TCRdb's copy keeps in-frame clones and lacks some. V, J and clone size derive from that table, while D and trimming were established from the DNA sequence. The sample yields 200,000 to 300,000 clones, about 83% seen once. Sequencing was done on a sample of peripheral blood. The sequence derives from a woman aged 40 to 50 who had recovered from COVID-19. V gene TRBV29-1 combines with J gene TRBJ1-2; 7 nucleotides match TRBD1. The CDR3 region has the DNA TGCAGCGTTCTCCTTATAGGGGGCGGTGGCTACACCTTC. Protein product: CSVLLIGGGGYTF. Variable domain in full (rest from reference TRBV29-1 and TRBJ1-2): SAVISQKPSRDICQRGTSLTIQCQVDSQVTMMFWYRQQPGQSLTLIATANQGSEATYESGFVIDKFPISRPNLTFSTLTVSNMSPEDSSIYLCSVLLIGGGGYTFGSGTRLTVV.